This TCR beta chain was sequenced during a study of blood T cell repertoires in COVID-19. Study-wide context: Spain, Italy and the United States supplied samples that represented acute and convalescent COVID-19.

Enrolled through a virtual design, the participants were between roughly 18 and 90 years of age and came from 24 US areas. The CDR3 is 16 amino acids. V was shortened by 0 bases and J by 0 bases, with 10 bases between the two germline ends. Germline lookup yields CDR1 SGDLS and CDR2 YYNGEE. The assay was immunoSEQ multiplex PCR, and TCRdb's table has in-frame clones only and misses some. The sample yields 300,000 to 450,000 clones, approximately 90% seen once. This sequence originates from a man younger than 35 who had recovered from COVID-19. Sequencing was done on a sample of PBMCs or T cells enriched from blood (not recorded which). The chain carries TRBV9 and TRBJ1-3; D is ambiguous. The CDR3 sequence: CASSVEGGSSGNTIYF. The CDR3 DNA sequence: TGTGCCAGCAGCGTAGAGGGAGGCAGCTCTGGAAACACCATATATTTT.